Below, 13 T cell receptor beta chains from the same sample are listed, as sequenced in a study of neurological immune-mediated disorders. Noted time point: technical triplicate 3. TCRdb ran MiXCR on the 5' RACE reads and lists one entry per CDR3 protein. The sample consists of nearly 30,000 distinct CDR3 sequences, around 17% of them appearing once. The source material was CD4+ T cells from blood. These receptor sequences come from a female donor with HTLV-1-associated myelopathy (HAM/TSP).

This clonotype was counted many times. The rearrangement uses TRBV20-1 and TRBJ1-2; TRBD1 aligns across 11 bases. Germline V gene lookup returns CDR1 DFQATT and CDR2 SNEGSKA (reference sequence). The CDR3 runs to 16 residues. J gave up 1 base and V 2 bases, and 6 bases lay outside the gene matches. The CDR3 sequence: CSARIPGQGVNYGYTF. Written as DNA, the CDR3 is TGCAGTGCTAGAATCCCGGGACAGGGGGTTAACTATGGCTACACCTTC.

This clonotype is medium-sized in the sample. This chain links TRBV5-1 with TRBJ2-7; 10 nucleotides match TRBD2. The CDR3 loop spans 14 amino acids. The V segment lost 4 bases and the J segment 2 bases; nucleotides outside the gene matches: 3. Germline V gene sequence: CDR1 SGHRS, CDR2 YFSETQ. The CDR3, as DNA: TGCGCCAGCAGCCCCAGCGGGGGGGCCTACGAGCAGTACTTC. This translates into CASSPSGGAYEQYF.

This clonotype has at least ten counts. The J gene is TRBJ2-7, the V gene TRBV10-3, with 8 nucleotides matching TRBD2. This CDR3 has 15 amino acids. In germline, CDR1 is ENHRY, CDR2 SYGVKD. With V trimmed by 2 bases and J by 3 bases, 6 bases remained unmatched. The chain's CDR3 is CAISEPGGSDYEQYF. CDR3 in DNA: TGTGCCATCAGTGAGCCGGGAGGGAGTGACTACGAGCAGTACTTC.

In this sample, this clonotype turned up many times. V and J are TRBV7-9 and TRBJ2-5; D remains unclear. The length of the CDR3 is 16 residues. Germline V gives CDR1 SEHNR, CDR2 FQNEAQ (reference sequence). V lost 5 bases, J lost 0 bases, and 16 bases lay in between. The CDR3 spells CASSEGRSSYQETQYF. DNA for the CDR3: TGTGCCAGCAGCGAAGGTCGCAGTAGCTACCAAGAGACCCAGTACTTC. Full variable domain (missing parts from reference TRBV7-9 and TRBJ2-5): DTGVSQNPRHKITKRGQNVTFRCDPISEHNRLYWYRQTLGQGPEFLTYFQNEAQLEKSRLLSDRFSAERPKGSFSTLEIQRTEQGDSAMYLCASSEGRSSYQETQYFGPGTRLLVL.

This clonotype was detected only a few times. The gene calls are TRBV30 and TRBJ2-1; D remains ambiguous. Trimming took off 0 bases at V and 3 bases at J, with 6 bases between the two ends. CDR1 is GTSNPN, CDR2 SVGIG, per germline (reference sequence). This CDR3 spans 13 amino acids. The chain's CDR3 is CAWSVSFYNEQFF. The CDR3, as DNA: TGTGCCTGGAGTGTTAGCTTCTACAATGAGCAGTTCTTC.

This clonotype was counted ten times or more. The genes are TRBV20-1 and TRBJ2-4; D is perhaps TRBD1 or TRBD2 (5 bases each). The length of the CDR3 is 15 residues. Trimming shortened V by 3 bases and J by 4 bases, and 16 bases separated the two germline ends. Germline V gene sequence: CDR1 DFQATT, CDR2 SNEGSKA (reference sequence). The CDR3, as DNA: TGCAGTGCTAGCTCAAGTGGGGGTTCAAAAAACATTCAGTACTTC. As protein: CSASSSGGSKNIQYF.

This clonotype was recorded many times. V is TRBV20-1 and J is TRBJ2-4; TRBD1 matches 8 bases. CDR3 size: 16 residues. The germline V gene encodes CDR1 DFQATT and CDR2 SNEGSKA (reference sequence). V was clipped by 0 bases and J by 5 bases; unmatched bases: 9. The CDR3 bases are TGCAGTGCTAGAGATTCGACCAGGGGGCCGGAAAACATTCAGTACTTC. This encodes CSARDSTRGPENIQYF.

This clonotype was found many times. The V call is TRBV10-3, the J call TRBJ2-1; TRBD2 matches at 7 bases. CDR3 size: 14 residues. After removal of 6 bases from V and 8 bases from J, the junction contained 10 bases not matched to a gene. Germline CDR1 is ENHRY and CDR2 is SYGVKD. Here the CDR3 DNA reads TGTGCCATCAGCGACCGAACGGGGGGTGATGAGCAGTTCTTC. Translation: CAISDRTGGDEQFF.

This clonotype was seen many times. A read error may account for a junction end that differs from germline. The chain combines TRBV20-1 with TRBJ2-3, with D unclear. Germline V gene data show CDR1 as DFQATT and CDR2 as SNEGSKA (reference sequence). The CDR3 loop spans 13 amino acids. The CDR3 sequence: CSAREAGTDTQYF. CDR3 sequence (DNA): TGCAGTGCGAGAGAGGCGGGCACAGATACGCAGTATTTT.

The chain employs TRBV7-9 and TRBJ2-2; D perhaps matches TRBD2 (5 bases). V dropped 5 bases and J dropped 7 bases, with 14 bases sitting between them. CDR1 and CDR2 (germline): SEHNR, FQNEAQ (reference sequence). CDR3 length: 14 amino acids. CDR3 nucleotides: TGTGCCAGCAGCCCTAGTAGCGCGGGCGGGGAGCTGTTTTTT. It is translated as CASSPSSAGGELFF.

Many counts were recorded for this clonotype. The chain links TRBV5-5 to TRBJ2-2, with TRBD1 as a possible D gene (5 bases). Trimming removed 1 base at V and 4 bases at J, with 11 bases between. This CDR3 spans 15 amino acids. Germline values: CDR1 SGHKS, CDR2 YYEKEE (reference sequence). CDR3 in DNA: TGTGCCAGCAGCTTGAGGCAGGGCAGCACCGGGGAGCTGTTTTTT. As protein: CASSLRQGSTGELFF.

At least ten counts were recorded for this clonotype. The gene calls are TRBV19 and TRBJ2-5; D is undetermined. Germline V lookup: CDR1 LNHDA, CDR2 SQIVND (reference sequence). This CDR3 is 12 amino acids long. V was cut by 10 bases and J by 7 bases, with 16 bases left in between. The CDR3 coding sequence is TGTGCCATTTTTAAAGGTCTCGGGACCCAGTACTTC. As protein: CAIFKGLGTQYF.

The rearrangement links TRBV7-9 to TRBJ1-1, with D perhaps TRBD1 (6 bases). Trimming left V 1 base short and J 3 bases short, with 9 bases between. This CDR3 has 14 residues. Germline V gene data show CDR1 as SEHNR and CDR2 as FQNEAQ (reference sequence). This chain's CDR3 is CASSLGTADTEAFF. CDR3 DNA: TGTGCCAGCAGCTTAGGGACAGCCGACACTGAAGCTTTCTTT. Full variable domain (outside the CDR3, taken from reference TRBV7-9 and TRBJ1-1): DTGVSQNPRHKITKRGQNVTFRCDPISEHNRLYWYRQTLGQGPEFLTYFQNEAQLEKSRLLSDRFSAERPKGSFSTLEIQRTEQGDSAMYLCASSLGTADTEAFFGQGTRLTVV.